The 10 T cell receptor beta chains listed next were all sequenced from one sample in a study of cytotoxic CD8 clonotypes in ibrutinib-treated CLL. Sequenced by immunoSEQ multiplex PCR; TCRdb stores in-frame clones only, minus some. The sample has some 200,000 clones, approximately 68% seen once. The sample here was PBMCs, taken after 24 months of ibrutinib treatment. These receptors came from a human donor with chronic lymphocytic leukemia.

The chain joins TRBV10-3 to TRBJ2-3; D gene ambiguous. Germline loops: CDR1 ENHRY, CDR2 SYGVKD. The ends were cut back, 10 bases at V and 0 bases at J, with 14 bases in the middle. CDR3 size: 14 residues. The CDR3 reads CATRSRFSTDTQYF. The CDR3 nucleotides are TGTGCCACCAGAAGTAGGTTCAGCACAGATACGCAGTATTTT.

The rearrangement links TRBV7-3 to TRBJ2-3; TRBD2 matches at 9 bases. J gave up 1 base and V 5 bases, and 7 bases lay outside the gene matches. This CDR3 has 16 amino acids. From germline, CDR1 is SGHTA and CDR2 FQGTGA. The CDR3 DNA follows: TGTGCCAGCAGCCCAATAGCGGGAGTTGGCACAGATACGCAGTATTTT. Translating it yields CASSPIAGVGTDTQYF.

The CDR3 loop is CASSSGLAGGTVSANEQFF. Written as DNA, the CDR3 is TGTGCCAGCTCGTCTGGACTAGCGGGAGGAACCGTTTCCGCCAATGAGCAGTTCTTC. The chain recombines TRBV18 with TRBJ2-1; TRBD2 matches 14 bases. After removal of 6 bases from V and 6 bases from J, the junction contained 16 bases not matched to a gene. The CDR3 totals 19 residues. CDR1 and CDR2 (germline): KGHSH, LQKENI.

The chain carries TRBV9 and TRBJ2-3; 16 bases agree with TRBD2. The trim removed 4 bases at V and 5 bases at J, leaving 4 bases unmatched. The germline gives CDR1 SGDLS, CDR2 YYNGEE. The CDR3 extends over 16 amino acids. CDR3 sequence reads: CASSPGLAGGGDTQYF. CDR3 bases: TGTGCCAGCAGCCCGGGACTAGCGGGAGGGGGAGATACGCAGTATTTT.

This chain uses TRBV29-1 with TRBJ1-1; D remains unclear. The V and J ends lost 3 bases and 7 bases respectively, with 12 bases between them. The CDR3 is 12 amino acids. Germline V gene data show CDR1 as SQVTM and CDR2 as ANQGSEA. CDR3 nucleotides: TGCAGCGTTGAGTACAGCCTCAATGAAGCTTTCTTT. Protein: CSVEYSLNEAFF.

The chain carries TRBV7-6 and TRBJ2-5, with 7 bases lining up with TRBD2. Germline assignment: CDR1 SGHVS and CDR2 FNYEAQ. The CDR3 consists of 16 residues. V was pared by 1 base and J by 2 bases, with 7 bases of the junction left unmatched. The chain's CDR3 is CASSLVYGTKQETQYF. The CDR3 DNA reads TGTGCCAGCAGCTTAGTGTATGGGACTAAACAAGAGACCCAGTACTTC.

The chain couples TRBV30 to TRBJ2-7; the D is unclear. Trimming cost V 0 bases and J 9 bases, with 12 bases left between them. Germline-derived CDR1 and CDR2 are GTSNPN and SVGIG (reference sequence). The CDR3 has 12 amino acids. The CDR3 spells CAWSVPDGPQYF. CDR3 bases: TGTGCCTGGAGTGTACCCGACGGACCGCAGTACTTC.

This clone was counted only a few times. The chain uses TRBV4-3 and TRBJ1-5; D unresolved. CDR1 is LGHNA and CDR2 is YSLEER in the germline V gene. The length of the CDR3 is 13 residues. Trimming cost V 0 bases and J 4 bases, with 4 bases left between them. CDR3 nucleotide sequence: TGCGCCAGCAGCCAAGATCGTAATCAGCCCCAGCATTTT. Amino acid sequence: CASSQDRNQPQHF.

The V gene is TRBV29-1, the J gene TRBJ2-7, with 9 bases lining up with TRBD2. V shed 4 bases and J 6 bases; nucleotides not matched to a gene: 13. Germline CDR1 SQVTM, CDR2 ANQGSEA. CDR3 length: 15 amino acids. CDR3: CSVVGALAGYGEQYF. The CDR3, as DNA: TGCAGCGTTGTGGGAGCTCTAGCGGGATATGGCGAGCAGTACTTC.

This chain links TRBV7-2 with TRBJ2-4; D unclear. This CDR3 contains 14 residues. Trimming took off 2 bases at V and 10 bases at J, with 15 bases between the two ends. The germline V gene has CDR1 SGHTA and CDR2 FQGNSA. In DNA form, the CDR3 reads TGTGCCAGCAGCTTAATGGCCAACAAAGAAATTCAGTACTTC. This sequence encodes CASSLMANKEIQYF.